This entry is about one TCR beta chain. The antigen remains unidentified. This specimen comes from a study of graft-versus-host responses after intestinal transplantation. Study summary: Multivisceral, liver-intestinal, or isolated intestinal transplants were given to recipients. Once they had received anti-thymocyte globulin induction, all recipients took tacrolimus and steroids for about 3 years.

TCRdb keeps only in-frame clones here, not all; method: immunoSEQ multiplex PCR. Of approximately 85,000 clones listed, over 85% are singletons. Per germline, CDR1 SGHRS and CDR2 YFSETQ. The CDR3 has 15 amino acids. After removal of 5 bases from V and 1 base from J, the junction contained 8 bases not matched to a gene. This TCR came from a human donor who was the organ donor for an intestinal transplant. The sample consisted of unstimulated CD8+ T cells sorted from spleen or lymph node cells, taken before transplant. The rearrangement uses TRBV5-1 and TRBJ1-1, with 7 bases identical to TRBD1. The chain's CDR3 is CASSLEGATNTEAFF. CDR3 DNA sequence: TGCGCCAGCAGTCTTGAGGGGGCAACGAACACTGAAGCTTTCTTT.